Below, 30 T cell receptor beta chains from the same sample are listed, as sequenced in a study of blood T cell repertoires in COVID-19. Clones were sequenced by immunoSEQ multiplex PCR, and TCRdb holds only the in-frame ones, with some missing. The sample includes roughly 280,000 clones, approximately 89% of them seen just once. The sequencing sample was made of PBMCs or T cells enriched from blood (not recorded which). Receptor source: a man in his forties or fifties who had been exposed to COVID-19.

CDR3 nucleotide sequence: TGTGCTAGTGGTATCCCTTACGAGCAGTACTTC. Protein: CASGIPYEQYF. This sequence joins TRBV12-5 and TRBJ2-7; unclear D gene. Germline-derived CDR1 and CDR2 are LGHNT and FRNRAP. V was cut by 5 bases and J by 4 bases, with 6 bases left in between. This CDR3 spans 11 amino acids.

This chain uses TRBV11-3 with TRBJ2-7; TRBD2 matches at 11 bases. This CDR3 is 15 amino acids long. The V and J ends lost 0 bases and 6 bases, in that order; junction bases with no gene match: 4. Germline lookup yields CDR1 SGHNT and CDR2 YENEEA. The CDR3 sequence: CASSLDTSGSIEQYF. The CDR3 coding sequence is TGTGCCAGCAGCTTAGACACTAGCGGGAGTATCGAGCAGTACTTC.

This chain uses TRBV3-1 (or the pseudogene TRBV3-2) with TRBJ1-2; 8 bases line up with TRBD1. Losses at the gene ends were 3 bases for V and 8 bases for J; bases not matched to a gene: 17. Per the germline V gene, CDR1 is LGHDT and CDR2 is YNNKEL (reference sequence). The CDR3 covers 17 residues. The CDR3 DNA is TGTGCCAGCAGCCAGACATTCGGACAGGGTAAGATTGACGGCTACACCTTC. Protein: CASSQTFGQGKIDGYTF.

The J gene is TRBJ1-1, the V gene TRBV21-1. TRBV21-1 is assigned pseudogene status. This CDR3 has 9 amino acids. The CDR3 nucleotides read TGTGCCAGTTCGGTTTGGGCTTTCTTT. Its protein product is CASSVWAFF.

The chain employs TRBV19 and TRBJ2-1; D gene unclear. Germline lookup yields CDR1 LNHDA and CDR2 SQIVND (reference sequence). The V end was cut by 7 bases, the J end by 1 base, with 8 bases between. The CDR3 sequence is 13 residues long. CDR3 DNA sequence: TGTGCCAGTATAGCACCTTCCTACAATGAGCAGTTCTTC. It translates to CASIAPSYNEQFF.

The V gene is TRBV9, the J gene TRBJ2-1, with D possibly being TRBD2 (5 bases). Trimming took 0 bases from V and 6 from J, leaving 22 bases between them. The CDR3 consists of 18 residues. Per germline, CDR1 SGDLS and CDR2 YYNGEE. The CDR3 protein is CASSVERDGGSFVNEQFF. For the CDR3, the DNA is TGTGCCAGCAGCGTAGAACGGGATGGCGGGTCGTTTGTCAATGAGCAGTTCTTC.

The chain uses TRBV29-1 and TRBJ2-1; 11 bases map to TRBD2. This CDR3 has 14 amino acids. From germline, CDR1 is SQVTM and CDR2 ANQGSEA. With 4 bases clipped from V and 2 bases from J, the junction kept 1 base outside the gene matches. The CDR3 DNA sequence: TGCAGCGTTGTAGCGGGAGGGCCCTACAATGAGCAGTTCTTC. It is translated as CSVVAGGPYNEQFF.

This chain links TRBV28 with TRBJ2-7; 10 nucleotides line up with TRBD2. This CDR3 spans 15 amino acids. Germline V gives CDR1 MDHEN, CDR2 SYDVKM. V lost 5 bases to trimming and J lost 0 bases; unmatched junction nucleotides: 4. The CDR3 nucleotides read TGTGCCAGCAGTCCCCGGACTAGCGGCTCCTACGAGCAGTACTTC. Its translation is CASSPRTSGSYEQYF.

The CDR3 is CASSFSLAGGHTGELFF. The DNA for the CDR3 is TGTGCCAGCAGCTTTTCACTAGCGGGAGGCCACACCGGGGAGCTGTTTTTT. V gene TRBV7-3 combines with J gene TRBJ2-2, with TRBD2 matching over 12 bases. Germline V lookup: CDR1 SGHTA, CDR2 FQGTGA. This CDR3 is built from 17 residues. V lost 3 bases and J lost 3; bases outside the gene matches: 5.

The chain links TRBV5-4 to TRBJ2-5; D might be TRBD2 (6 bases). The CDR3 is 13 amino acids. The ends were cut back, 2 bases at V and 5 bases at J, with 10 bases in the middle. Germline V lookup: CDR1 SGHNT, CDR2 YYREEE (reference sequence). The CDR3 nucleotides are TGTGCCAGCAGCTTTGGAGGGAAGGAGACCCAGTACTTC. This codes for CASSFGGKETQYF.

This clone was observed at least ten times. In DNA form, the CDR3 reads TGTGCCATCAGTGAGTCGGAGTATGAAAAACTGTTTTTT. This translates into CAISESEYEKLFF. The rearrangement links TRBV10-3 to TRBJ1-4, with no clear D. Germline values: CDR1 ENHRY, CDR2 SYGVKD. V lost 0 bases and J 6 bases, leaving 5 bases between the germline ends. This CDR3 contains 13 residues.

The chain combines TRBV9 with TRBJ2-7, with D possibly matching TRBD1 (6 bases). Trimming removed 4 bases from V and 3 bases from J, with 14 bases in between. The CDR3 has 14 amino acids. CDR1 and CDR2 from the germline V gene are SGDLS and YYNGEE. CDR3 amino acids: CASSPDTGIYEQYF. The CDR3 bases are TGTGCCAGCAGCCCCGACACAGGGATCTACGAGCAGTACTTC.

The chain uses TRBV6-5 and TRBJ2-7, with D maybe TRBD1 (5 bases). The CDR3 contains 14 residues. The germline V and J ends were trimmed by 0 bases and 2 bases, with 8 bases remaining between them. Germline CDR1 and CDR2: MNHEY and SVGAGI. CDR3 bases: TGTGCCAGCAGTTACTCCCCAGGGACCTACGAGCAGTACTTC. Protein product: CASSYSPGTYEQYF.

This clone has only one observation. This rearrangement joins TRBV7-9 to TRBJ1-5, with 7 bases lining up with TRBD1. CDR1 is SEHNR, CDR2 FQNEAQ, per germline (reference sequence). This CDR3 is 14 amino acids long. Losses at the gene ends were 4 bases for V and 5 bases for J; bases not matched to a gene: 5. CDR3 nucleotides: TGTGCCAGCAGCTCGACAGGGTTAGATCAGCCCCAGCATTTT. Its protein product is CASSSTGLDQPQHF.

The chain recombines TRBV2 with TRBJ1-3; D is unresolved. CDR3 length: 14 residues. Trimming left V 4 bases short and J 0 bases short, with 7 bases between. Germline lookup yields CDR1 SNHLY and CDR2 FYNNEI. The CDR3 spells CASSATISGNTIYF. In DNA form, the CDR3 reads TGTGCCAGCAGTGCGACAATCTCTGGAAACACCATATATTTT.

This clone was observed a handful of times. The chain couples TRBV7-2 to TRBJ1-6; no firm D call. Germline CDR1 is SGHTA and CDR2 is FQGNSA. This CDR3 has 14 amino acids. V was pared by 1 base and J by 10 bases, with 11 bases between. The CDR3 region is CASSLVIATSPLHF. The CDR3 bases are TGTGCCAGCAGCTTAGTTATAGCAACCTCACCCCTCCACTTT.

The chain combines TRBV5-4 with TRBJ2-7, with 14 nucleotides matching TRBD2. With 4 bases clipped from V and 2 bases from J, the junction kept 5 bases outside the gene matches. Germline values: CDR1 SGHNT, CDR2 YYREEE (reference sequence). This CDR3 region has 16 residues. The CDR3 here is CASSAGTSGSPYEQYF. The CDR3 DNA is TGTGCCAGCAGCGCTGGGACTAGCGGGAGCCCCTACGAGCAGTACTTC.

Here the CDR3 reads CASSSQGLNTEAFF. Written as DNA, the CDR3 is TGTGCCAGCAGTTCCCAGGGGCTGAACACTGAAGCTTTCTTT. The J gene is TRBJ1-1, the V gene TRBV11-3; weak D call: TRBD1 (6 bases). Between the trimmed V and J ends, which lost 6 bases and 0 bases, there was a span of 11 bases. This CDR3 comprises 14 residues. Germline V lookup: CDR1 SGHNT, CDR2 YENEEA.

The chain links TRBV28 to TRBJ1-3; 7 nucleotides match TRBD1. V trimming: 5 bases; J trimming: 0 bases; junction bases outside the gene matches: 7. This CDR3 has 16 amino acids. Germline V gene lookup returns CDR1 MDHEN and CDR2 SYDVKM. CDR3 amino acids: CASSPGQASSGNTIYF. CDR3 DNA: TGTGCCAGCAGTCCAGGACAGGCGAGCTCTGGAAACACCATATATTTT.

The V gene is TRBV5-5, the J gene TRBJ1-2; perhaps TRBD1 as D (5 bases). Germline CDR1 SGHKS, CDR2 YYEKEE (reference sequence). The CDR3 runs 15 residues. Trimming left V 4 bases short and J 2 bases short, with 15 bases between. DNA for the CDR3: TGTGCCAGCAGCCCCCGGGGGGAGGGGAACTATGGCTACACCTTC. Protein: CASSPRGEGNYGYTF.

For the CDR3, the DNA is TGTGCCAGCAGTTTCCCCACTGTGAACACTGAAGCTTTCTTT. Its translation is CASSFPTVNTEAFF. This chain links TRBV28 with TRBJ1-1; no reliable D call. CDR3 size: 14 residues. The germline V gene has CDR1 MDHEN and CDR2 SYDVKM. V was pared by 3 bases and J by 0 bases, with 8 bases between. Filled out from reference TRBV28 and TRBJ1-1, the complete variable domain reads DVKVTQSSRYLVKRTGEKVFLECVQDMDHENMFWYRQDPGLGLRLIYFSYDVKMKEKGDIPEGYSVSREKKERFSLILESASTNQTSMYLCASSFPTVNTEAFFGQGTRLTVV.

The CDR3 loop is CASSTAGGISGNTIYF. Here the CDR3 DNA reads TGTGCCAGTAGTACGGCAGGGGGTATCTCTGGAAACACCATATATTTT. V gene TRBV19 combines with J gene TRBJ1-3; TRBD1 matches at 7 bases. Unmatched junction bases numbered 6, after V lost 4 bases and J lost 0 bases. The CDR3 has 16 residues. Germline V lookup: CDR1 LNHDA, CDR2 SQIVND (reference sequence).

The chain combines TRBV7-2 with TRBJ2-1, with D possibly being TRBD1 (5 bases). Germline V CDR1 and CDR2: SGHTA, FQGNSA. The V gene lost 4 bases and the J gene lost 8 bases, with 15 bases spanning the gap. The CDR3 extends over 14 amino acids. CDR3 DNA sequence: TGTGCCAGCAGCTCGGACACCGGTCGGGATGAGCAGTTCTTC. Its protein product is CASSSDTGRDEQFF.

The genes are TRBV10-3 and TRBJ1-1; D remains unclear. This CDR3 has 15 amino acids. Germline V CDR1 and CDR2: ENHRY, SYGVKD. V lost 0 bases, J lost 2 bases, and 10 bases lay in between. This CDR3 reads CAISESWSGNTEAFF. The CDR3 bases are TGTGCCATCAGTGAGTCGTGGTCGGGAAACACTGAAGCTTTCTTT.

The CDR3 spells CASSSPLAGEGGNEQFF. In DNA form, the CDR3 reads TGTGCCAGCAGCTCCCCTCTAGCGGGAGAAGGTGGGAATGAGCAGTTCTTC. The J gene is TRBJ2-1, the V gene TRBV9; 10 positions match TRBD2. This CDR3 is 17 amino acids long. V was clipped by 4 bases and J by 7 bases; unmatched bases: 14. Looked up from germline, CDR1 is SGDLS and CDR2 is YYNGEE.

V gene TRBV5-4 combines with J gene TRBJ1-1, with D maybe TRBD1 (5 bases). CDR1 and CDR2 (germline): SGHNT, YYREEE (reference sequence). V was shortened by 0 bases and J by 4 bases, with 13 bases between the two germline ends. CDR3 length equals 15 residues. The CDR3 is CASSLARQGVTEAFF. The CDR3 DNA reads TGTGCCAGCAGCTTGGCGAGGCAGGGTGTCACTGAAGCTTTCTTT. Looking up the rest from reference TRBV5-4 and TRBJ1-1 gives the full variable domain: ETGVTQSPTHLIKTRGQQVTLRCSSQSGHNTVSWYQQALGQGPQFIFQYYREEENGRGNFPPRFSGLQFPNYSSELNVNALELDDSALYLCASSLARQGVTEAFFGQGTRLTVV.

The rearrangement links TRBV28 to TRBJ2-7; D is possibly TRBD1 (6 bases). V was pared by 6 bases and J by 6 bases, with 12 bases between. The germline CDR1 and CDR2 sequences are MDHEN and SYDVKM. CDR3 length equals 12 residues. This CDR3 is CASSATGSEQYF. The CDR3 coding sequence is TGTGCCAGCAGCGCTACAGGGTCCGAGCAGTACTTC. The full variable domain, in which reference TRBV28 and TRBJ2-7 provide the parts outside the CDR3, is DVKVTQSSRYLVKRTGEKVFLECVQDMDHENMFWYRQDPGLGLRLIYFSYDVKMKEKGDIPEGYSVSREKKERFSLILESASTNQTSMYLCASSATGSEQYFGPGTRLTVT.

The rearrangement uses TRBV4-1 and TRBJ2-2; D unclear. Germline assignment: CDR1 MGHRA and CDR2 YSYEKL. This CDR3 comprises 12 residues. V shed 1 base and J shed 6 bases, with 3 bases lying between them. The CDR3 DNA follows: TGCGCCAGCAGCCAAGTCGCCGGGGAGCTGTTTTTT. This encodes CASSQVAGELFF.

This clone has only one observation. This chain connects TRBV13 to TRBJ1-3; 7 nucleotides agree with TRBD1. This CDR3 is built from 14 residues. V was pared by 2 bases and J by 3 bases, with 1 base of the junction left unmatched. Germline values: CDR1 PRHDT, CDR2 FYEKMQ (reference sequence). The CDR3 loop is CASSLRQGGNTIYF. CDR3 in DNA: TGTGCCAGCAGCTTAAGACAGGGTGGAAACACCATATATTTT.

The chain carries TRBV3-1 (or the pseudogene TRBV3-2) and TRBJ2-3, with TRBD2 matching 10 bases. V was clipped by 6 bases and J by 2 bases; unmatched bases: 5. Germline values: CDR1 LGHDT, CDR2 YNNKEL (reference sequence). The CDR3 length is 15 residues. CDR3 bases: TGTGCCAGCAGACGACTAGCGGGCCCCACAGATACGCAGTATTTT. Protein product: CASRRLAGPTDTQYF.